This T cell receptor (beta chain) derives from a study of identical twins. Regarding the study as a whole: A cross-sectional statistical analysis, not follow-up of the same donors, supported the conclusions. The models systematically underestimated how much out-of-frame TCR alpha was shared in monozygotic twins.

Everyone who gave samples was a healthy Caucasian. Remarks on this clonotype: The antigen remains undetermined.

Using its own MiXCR run on the 5' RACE reads, TCRdb lists one record per CDR3 protein. Of some 710,000 distinct CDR3 sequences detected, approximately 6.1% appear once; the ten largest clones hold around 1.9%. There are 17 residues in the CDR3. Deletions cut 2 bases from V and 0 bases from J, with 11 bases between. Germline values: CDR1 MNHEY, CDR2 SVGEGT. The sequence came from a man between 18 and 29 years old in good health. The V call is TRBV6-2 or TRBV6-3, the J call TRBJ2-6; D gene ambiguous. What was sequenced was naive T cells sorted from blood. The CDR3: CASSYEIGRSGANVLTF. DNA for the CDR3: TGTGCCAGCAGTTACGAAATCGGACGCTCTGGGGCCAACGTCCTGACTTTC.